This T cell receptor beta chain was captured in a study of CD8 T cells in Susac syndrome. The Susac syndrome patients fit the recently defined diagnostic criteria for definite or probable disease. Germline-derived CDR1 and CDR2 are SGHTA and FQGNSA. The CDR3 is 15 residues long. J was trimmed by 2 bases and V by 7 bases; bases with no gene match: 9. Reverse transcription of roughly 0.45 to 1 ug RNA was carried out with random hexamers. The amplification used immunoSEQ multiplex PCR on TCR beta CDR3; it spanned 54 Vbeta and 13 Jbeta. TCRdb re-derived calls from the immunoSEQ multiplex PCR reads in MiXCR, one entry per CDR3 protein. The data show fewer than 95,000 distinct CDR3 sequences, roughly 95% seen once.

Sequenced material: CD8+ T cells from PBMCs. This TCR derives from a human donor with Susac syndrome. The gene calls are TRBV7-2 and TRBJ2-3, with 7 bases aligning to TRBD2. Here the CDR3 reads CASTRGLGHTDTQYF. The CDR3 nucleotides are TGTGCCAGCACCAGAGGACTAGGCCACACAGATACGCAGTATTTT.